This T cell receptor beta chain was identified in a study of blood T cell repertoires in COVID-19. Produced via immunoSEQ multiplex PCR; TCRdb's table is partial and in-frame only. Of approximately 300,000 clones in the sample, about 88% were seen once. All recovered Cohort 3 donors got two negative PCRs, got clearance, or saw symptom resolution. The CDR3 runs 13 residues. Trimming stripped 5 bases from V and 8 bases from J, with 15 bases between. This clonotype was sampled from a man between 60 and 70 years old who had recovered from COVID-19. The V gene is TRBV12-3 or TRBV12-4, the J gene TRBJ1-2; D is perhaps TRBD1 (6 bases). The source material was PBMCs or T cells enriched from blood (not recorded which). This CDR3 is CASSPQGLYGYTF. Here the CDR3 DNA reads TGTGCCAGCAGTCCTCAGGGGTTATACGGCTACACCTTC.